The entry that follows covers one T cell receptor beta chain sequence. Its antigen remains unknown. This sample is part of a study of cytomegalovirus exposure and HLA in healthy donors. Study at large: Among the approximately 420 donors who were genotyped, 81% fell in the genetic ancestry cluster that is associated with self-reported Caucasian donors.

Study-wide results and limits: Further analysis was carried out later, and it showed several of the most significant clusters appearing linked to common viral pathogens. A later analysis found most CMV-associated TCR beta chains apparently HLA-restricted.

Primers for the PCR totalled 60 Vbeta and 13 Jbeta. Per the original data handling: An analysis that came later counted around 80 million unique TCR beta chains, roughly 11 million shared. Method: immunoSEQ multiplex PCR; TCRdb's copy keeps in-frame clones and lacks some. V and J calls and clone size come straight from that table; D and trimming were deduced from the DNA. Of 100,000 to 120,000 clones in the sample, around four fifths were seen once. The sample taken for sequencing was PBMCs. The TCR was taken from a woman aged 40 to 50 in good health and CMV-seropositive.

CDR3 sequence: CASIPPTSGMPYEQFF. CDR3 nucleotide sequence: TGTGCCAGCATCCCCCCGACTAGCGGGATGCCCTATGAGCAGTTCTTC. The chain couples TRBV7-8 to TRBJ2-1, with TRBD2 matching over 11 bases. This CDR3 is 16 amino acids long. V gave up 7 bases and J gave up 8 bases; unmatched junction bases: 13. CDR1 SGHVS and CDR2 FQNEAQ come from the germline V gene.